These 6 T cell receptor beta chains were all obtained from the same sample, sequenced in a study of human T cells and chemical hapten exposure. Individual cDNA molecules had unique molecular identifiers attached to them by the library. TCRdb re-called the reads through MiXCR, storing one row per CDR3 protein. The repertoire holds just over 2,500 distinct CDR3 sequences, with roughly 40% as singletons. Treatment described: therapeutic diphenylcyclopropenone sensitization with weekly scalp DPC. Sequences were derived from whole blood, sampled before DPC sensitization or 2, 6, or about 24 weeks after (not recorded which). Receptor source: an adult with alopecia areata. Some clones in this sample may be carry-over from other donors' samples. This table probably holds off-target reads from a library built for another chain.

The V and J genes are TRBV28 and TRBJ2-7; perhaps TRBD2 as D (5 bases). CDR1 and CDR2 from the germline V gene are MDHEN and SYDVKM. The CDR3 has 15 amino acids. Trimming removed 2 bases from V and 3 bases from J, with 14 bases in between. The CDR3 sequence: CASSLTRDGDYEQYF. The CDR3 region has the DNA TGTGCCAGCAGTTTAACCCGGGATGGCGACTACGAGCAGTACTTC.

This clonotype was picked up a small number of times. The J gene is TRBJ2-7, the V gene TRBV5-1, with TRBD1 matching 8 bases. Germline V gene lookup returns CDR1 SGHRS and CDR2 YFSETQ. The CDR3 spans 16 residues. J gave up 7 bases and V 0 bases, and 12 bases lay outside the gene matches. In DNA form, the CDR3 reads TGCGCCAGCAGCTTGGAAGCCCAGGGGGCTATCGGTGAGCAGTACTTC. It codes for CASSLEAQGAIGEQYF. The full variable domain, with the rest looked up from reference TRBV5-1 and TRBJ2-7, is KAGVTQTPRYLIKTRGQQVTLSCSPISGHRSVSWYQQTPGQGLQFLFEYFSETQRNKGNFPGRFSGRQFSNSRSEMNVSTLELGDSALYLCASSLEAQGAIGEQYFGPGTRLTVT.

This clonotype has more than one count but fewer than ten. The rearrangement joins TRBV6-2 or TRBV6-3 to TRBJ2-1; 11 bases line up with TRBD1. V was pared by 9 bases and J by 9 bases, with 10 bases of the junction left unmatched. The CDR3 runs 14 residues. Germline values: CDR1 MNHEY, CDR2 SVGEGT. The CDR3 is CASFPRTGGSEQFF. The CDR3 nucleotides read TGTGCCAGTTTCCCCCGGACAGGGGGCAGTGAGCAGTTCTTC.

The chain employs TRBV5-6 and TRBJ2-7, with D hard to call. The CDR3 is 13 residues long. Germline lookup yields CDR1 SGHDT and CDR2 YYEEEE. Trimming stripped 5 bases from V and 4 bases from J, with 13 bases between. CDR3: CASRRTSTYEQYF. The CDR3 DNA sequence: TGTGCCAGCAGAAGGACCTCGACGTACGAGCAGTACTTC.

This clonotype has more than one count but fewer than ten. The rearrangement links TRBV7-6 to TRBJ2-1; 8 nucleotides agree with TRBD2. This CDR3 has 16 amino acids. Trimming cost V 1 base and J 9 bases; bases outside gene matches: 11. CDR1 is SGHVS, CDR2 FNYEAQ, per germline. The CDR3 DNA is TGTGCCAGCAGCTTAGTACCGGGAGGGCCCGACGGTGAGCAGTTCTTC. Its translation is CASSLVPGGPDGEQFF.

The chain carries TRBV27 and TRBJ2-7; no definite D call. The CDR3 runs 13 residues. Trimming took 3 bases from V and 1 from J, leaving 7 bases between them. Germline assignment: CDR1 MNHEY and CDR2 SMNVEV (reference sequence). The CDR3 bases are TGTGCCAGCAGTTTGTTCCGGTCCTACGAGCAGTACTTC. This gives the protein CASSLFRSYEQYF.